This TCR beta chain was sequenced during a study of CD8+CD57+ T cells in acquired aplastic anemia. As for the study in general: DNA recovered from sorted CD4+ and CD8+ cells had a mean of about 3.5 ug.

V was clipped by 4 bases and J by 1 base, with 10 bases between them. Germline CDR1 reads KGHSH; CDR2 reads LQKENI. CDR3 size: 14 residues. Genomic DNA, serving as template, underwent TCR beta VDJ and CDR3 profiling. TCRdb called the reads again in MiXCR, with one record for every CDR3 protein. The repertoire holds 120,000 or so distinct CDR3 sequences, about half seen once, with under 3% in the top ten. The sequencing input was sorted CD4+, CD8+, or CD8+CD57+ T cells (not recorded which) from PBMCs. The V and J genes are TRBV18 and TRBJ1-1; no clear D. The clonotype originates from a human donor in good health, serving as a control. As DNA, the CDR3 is TGTGCCAGCTCACAAAGAACAGAGAACACTGAAGCTTTCTTT. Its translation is CASSQRTENTEAFF.